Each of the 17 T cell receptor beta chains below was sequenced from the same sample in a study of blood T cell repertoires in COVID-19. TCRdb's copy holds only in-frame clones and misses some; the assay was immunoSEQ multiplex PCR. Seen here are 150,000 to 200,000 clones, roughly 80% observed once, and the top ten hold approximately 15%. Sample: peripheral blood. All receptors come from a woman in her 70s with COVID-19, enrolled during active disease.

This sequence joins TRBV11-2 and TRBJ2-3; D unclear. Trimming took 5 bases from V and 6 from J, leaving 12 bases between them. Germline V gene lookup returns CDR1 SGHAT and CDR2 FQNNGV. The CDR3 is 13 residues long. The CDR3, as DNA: TGTGCCAGCAGCCTAGGGCTGTGGGATACGCAGTATTTT. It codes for CASSLGLWDTQYF.

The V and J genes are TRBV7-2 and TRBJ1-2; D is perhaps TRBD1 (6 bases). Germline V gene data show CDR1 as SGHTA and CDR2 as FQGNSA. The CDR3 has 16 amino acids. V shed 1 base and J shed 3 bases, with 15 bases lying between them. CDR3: CASSLGARGGHYGYTF. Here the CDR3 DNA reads TGTGCCAGCAGCTTAGGGGCCAGGGGAGGGCACTATGGCTACACCTTC.

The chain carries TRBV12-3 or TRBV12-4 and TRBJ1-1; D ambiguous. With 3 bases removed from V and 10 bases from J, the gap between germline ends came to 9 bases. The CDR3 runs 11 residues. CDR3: CASSLSGVAFF. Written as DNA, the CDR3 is TGTGCCAGCAGTTTGTCCGGGGTAGCTTTCTTT.

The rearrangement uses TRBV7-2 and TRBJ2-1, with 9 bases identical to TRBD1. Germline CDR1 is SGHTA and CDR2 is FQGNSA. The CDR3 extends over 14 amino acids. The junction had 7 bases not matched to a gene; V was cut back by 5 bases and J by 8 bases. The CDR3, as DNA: TGTGCCAGCAGCCCGTCCCGGGACAGGGATGAGCAGTTCTTC. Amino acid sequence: CASSPSRDRDEQFF.

CDR3 coding DNA: TGCGCCAGCAGCCAAGGGACAGGGGGCACCCATGAGCAGTTCTTC. Protein: CASSQGTGGTHEQFF. The chain employs TRBV5-1 and TRBJ2-1, with TRBD1 matching 12 bases. The V and J ends lost 4 bases and 8 bases, in that order; junction bases with no gene match: 7. The germline CDR1 and CDR2 sequences are SGHRS and YFSETQ. The CDR3 contains 15 residues.

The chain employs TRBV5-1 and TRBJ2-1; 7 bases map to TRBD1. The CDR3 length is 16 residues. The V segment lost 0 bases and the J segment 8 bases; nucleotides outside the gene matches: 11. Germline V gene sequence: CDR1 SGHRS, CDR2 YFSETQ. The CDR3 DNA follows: TGCGCCAGCAGCTTGGCCAGGGGACAGAAGTCCGATGAGCAGTTCTTC. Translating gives CASSLARGQKSDEQFF. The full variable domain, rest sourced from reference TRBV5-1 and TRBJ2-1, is KAGVTQTPRYLIKTRGQQVTLSCSPISGHRSVSWYQQTPGQGLQFLFEYFSETQRNKGNFPGRFSGRQFSNSRSEMNVSTLELGDSALYLCASSLARGQKSDEQFFGPGTRLTVL.

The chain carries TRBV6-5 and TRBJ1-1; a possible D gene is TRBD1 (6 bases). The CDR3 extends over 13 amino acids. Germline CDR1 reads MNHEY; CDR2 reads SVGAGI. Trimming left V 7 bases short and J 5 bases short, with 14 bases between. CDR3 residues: CASTQGGGTEAFF. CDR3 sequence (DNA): TGTGCCAGCACTCAAGGGGGGGGAACTGAAGCTTTCTTT.

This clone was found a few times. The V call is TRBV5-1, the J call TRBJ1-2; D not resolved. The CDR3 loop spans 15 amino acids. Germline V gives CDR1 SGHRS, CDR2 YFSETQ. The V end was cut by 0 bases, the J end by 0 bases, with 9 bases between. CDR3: CASSLATGSNYGYTF. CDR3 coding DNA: TGCGCCAGCAGCTTGGCCACGGGATCTAACTATGGCTACACCTTC.

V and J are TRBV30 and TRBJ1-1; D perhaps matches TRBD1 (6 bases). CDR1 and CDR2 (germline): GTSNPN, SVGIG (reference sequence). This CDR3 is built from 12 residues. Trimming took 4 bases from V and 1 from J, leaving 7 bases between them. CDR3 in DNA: TGTGCCTGGACGGACAGGAACACTGAAGCTTTCTTT. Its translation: CAWTDRNTEAFF.

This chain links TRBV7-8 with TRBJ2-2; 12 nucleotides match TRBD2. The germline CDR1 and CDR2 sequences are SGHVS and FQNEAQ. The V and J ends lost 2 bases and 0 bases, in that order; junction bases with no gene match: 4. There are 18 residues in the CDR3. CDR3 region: CASSLLAGGLANTGELFF. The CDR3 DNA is TGTGCCAGCAGCTTACTAGCGGGGGGGCTAGCGAACACCGGGGAGCTGTTTTTT.

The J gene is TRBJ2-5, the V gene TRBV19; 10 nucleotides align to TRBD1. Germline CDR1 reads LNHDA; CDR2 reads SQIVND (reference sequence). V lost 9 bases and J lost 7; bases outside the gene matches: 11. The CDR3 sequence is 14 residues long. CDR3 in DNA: TGTGCCAGCCGGGACAGGGGATCTCCATGGACCCAGTACTTC. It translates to CASRDRGSPWTQYF.

The DNA for the CDR3 is TGTGCCAGCAGCTTAGATCCTAGCGGGTTTTACAATGAGCAGTTCTTC. Translating gives CASSLDPSGFYNEQFF. This chain joins TRBV11-2 and TRBJ2-1; 8 positions agree with TRBD2. The CDR3 is 16 amino acids. V lost 0 bases, J lost 4 bases, and 5 bases stayed unmatched. Looked up from germline, CDR1 is SGHAT and CDR2 is FQNNGV.

The CDR3 protein is CASSSQGVLSGNTIYF. CDR3 sequence (DNA): TGTGCCAGCAGTTCCCAGGGGGTACTATCTGGAAACACCATATATTTT. This rearrangement joins TRBV28 to TRBJ1-3; 7 nucleotides line up with TRBD1. With V trimmed by 4 bases and J by 1 base, 7 bases remained unmatched. Germline CDR1 and CDR2: MDHEN and SYDVKM. The CDR3 has 16 amino acids.

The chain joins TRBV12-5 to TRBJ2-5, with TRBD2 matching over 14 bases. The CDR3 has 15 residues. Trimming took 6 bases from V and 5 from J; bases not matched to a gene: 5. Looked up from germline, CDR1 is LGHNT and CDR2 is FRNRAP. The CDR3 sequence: CASGRTSGGRETQYF. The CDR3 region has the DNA TGTGCTAGTGGACGGACTAGCGGGGGGAGGGAGACCCAGTACTTC.

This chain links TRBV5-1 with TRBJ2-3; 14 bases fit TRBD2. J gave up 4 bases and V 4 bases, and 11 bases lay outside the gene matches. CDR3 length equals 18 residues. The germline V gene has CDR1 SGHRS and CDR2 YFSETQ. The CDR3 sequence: CASSLTGTSGRVADTQYF. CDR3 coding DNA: TGCGCCAGCAGCCTTACGGGGACTAGCGGGAGAGTGGCAGATACGCAGTATTTT. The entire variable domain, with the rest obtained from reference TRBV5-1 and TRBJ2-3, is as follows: KAGVTQTPRYLIKTRGQQVTLSCSPISGHRSVSWYQQTPGQGLQFLFEYFSETQRNKGNFPGRFSGRQFSNSRSEMNVSTLELGDSALYLCASSLTGTSGRVADTQYFGPGTRLTVL.

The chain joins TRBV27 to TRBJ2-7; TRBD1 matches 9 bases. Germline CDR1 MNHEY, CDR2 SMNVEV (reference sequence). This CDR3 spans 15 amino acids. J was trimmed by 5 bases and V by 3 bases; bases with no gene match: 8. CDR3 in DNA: TGTGCCAGCAGTTTTATCGGGACAGGGTTCGACGAGCAGTACTTC. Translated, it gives CASSFIGTGFDEQYF.

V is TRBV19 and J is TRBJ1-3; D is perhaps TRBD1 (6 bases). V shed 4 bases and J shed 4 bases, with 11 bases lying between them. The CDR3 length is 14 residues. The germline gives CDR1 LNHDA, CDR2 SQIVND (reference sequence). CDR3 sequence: CASSTTGTGNTIYF. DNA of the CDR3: TGTGCCAGTAGTACAACAGGGACAGGAAACACCATATATTTT.